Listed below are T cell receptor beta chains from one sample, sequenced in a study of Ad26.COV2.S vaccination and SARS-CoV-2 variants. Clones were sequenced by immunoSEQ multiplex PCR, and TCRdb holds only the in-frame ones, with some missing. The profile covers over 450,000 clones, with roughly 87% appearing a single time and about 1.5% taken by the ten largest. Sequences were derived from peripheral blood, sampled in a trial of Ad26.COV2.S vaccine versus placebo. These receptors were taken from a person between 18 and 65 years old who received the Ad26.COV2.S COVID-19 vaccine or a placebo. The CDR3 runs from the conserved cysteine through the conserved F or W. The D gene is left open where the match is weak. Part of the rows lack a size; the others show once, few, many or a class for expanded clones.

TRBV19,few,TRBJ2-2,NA,TGTGCCAGTAGTATACGTGGGACGAACACCGGGGAGCTGTTTTTT,CASSIRGTNTGELFF
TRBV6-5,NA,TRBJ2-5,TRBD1,TGTGCCAGCGGACAGGGAAGGGGTGAGACCCAGTACTTC,CASGQGRGETQYF
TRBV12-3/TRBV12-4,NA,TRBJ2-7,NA,TGTGCCAGCAGGCGGGGCTCCTACGAGCAGTACTTC,CASRRGSYEQYF
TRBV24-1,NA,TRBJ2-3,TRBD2,TGTGCCACCAGTGATTTCAAGCGGGGCGGCACAGATACGCAGTATTTT,CATSDFKRGGTDTQYF
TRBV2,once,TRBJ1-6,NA,TGTGCCAGCAGTGATGGCGGCGATTCACCCCTCCACTTT,CASSDGGDSPLHF
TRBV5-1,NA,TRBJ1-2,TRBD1,TGCGCCAGCAGCTTGGGGACAGGGTTCGGCTACACCTTC,CASSLGTGFGYTF
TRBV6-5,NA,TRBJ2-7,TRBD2,TGTGCCAGCAGTTACTCGAAAGGAGCGGGAGCCTACGAGCAGTACTTC,CASSYSKGAGAYEQYF
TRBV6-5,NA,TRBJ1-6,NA,TGTGCCAGCAGGGAGCAGGGTTCTGGTTCACCCCTCCACTTT,CASREQGSGSPLHF
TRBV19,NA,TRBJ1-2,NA,TGTGCCAGTAAATCGGCGGGGAGTGGCTACACCTTC,CASKSAGSGYTF
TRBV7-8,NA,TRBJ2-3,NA,TGTGCCAGCAGCTTAGCCCACTCTGATACGCAGTATTTT,CASSLAHSDTQYF
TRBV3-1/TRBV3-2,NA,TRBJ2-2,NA,TGTGCCAGCAGCCAGAACAGGAACACCGGGGAGCTGTTTTTT,CASSQNRNTGELFF
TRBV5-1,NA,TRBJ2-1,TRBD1,TGCGCCAGCAGCGGGGGACAGGGGGGATACAATGAGCAGTTCTTC,CASSGGQGGYNEQFF
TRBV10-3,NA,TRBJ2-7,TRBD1,TGTGCCATCAGTGAGTCGACAGGGGGAGGATGGGAGCAGTACTTC,CAISESTGGGWEQYF
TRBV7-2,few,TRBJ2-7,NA,TGTGCCAGCAGCTTACTTCGGACCGGCTCCTACGAGCAGTACTTC,CASSLLRTGSYEQYF
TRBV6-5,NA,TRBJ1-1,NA,TGTGCCAGCACTTACGGACGCCTGGCTTTCTTT,CASTYGRLAFF
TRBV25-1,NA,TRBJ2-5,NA,TGTGCCAGCAGTGAAGGCGTCCCAGAGACCCAGTACTTC,CASSEGVPETQYF
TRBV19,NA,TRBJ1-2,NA,TGTGCCAGTAGTACAGACGGGCGACAAATGTATGGCTACACCTTC,CASSTDGRQMYGYTF
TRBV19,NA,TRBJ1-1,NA,TGTGCCAGTAGTCCGGCCCAGCGGAACACTGAAGCTTTCTTT,CASSPAQRNTEAFF
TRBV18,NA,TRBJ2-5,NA,TGTGCCAGCTCACCACAGTCAGGGTACCAAGAGACCCAGTACTTC,CASSPQSGYQETQYF
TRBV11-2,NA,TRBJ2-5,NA,TGTGCCAGCAGCCGTATACAGGGTTACCAAGAGACCCAGTACTTC,CASSRIQGYQETQYF
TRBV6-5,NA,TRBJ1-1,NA,TGTGCCAGTCAGCGGAGAGGCACTGAAGCTTTCTTT,CASQRRGTEAFF
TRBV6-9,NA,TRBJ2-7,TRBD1,TGTGCCAGCAGTTCCATGGACAGGGGACCCTACGAGCAGTACTTC,CASSSMDRGPYEQYF
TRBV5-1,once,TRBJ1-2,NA,TGCGCCAGCAGATCCGACAGGAATCCCTATGGCTACACCTTC,CASRSDRNPYGYTF
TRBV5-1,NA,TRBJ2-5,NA,TGCGCCAGCAGTGGTCTGGACACTATGCAAGAGACCCAGTACTTC,CASSGLDTMQETQYF
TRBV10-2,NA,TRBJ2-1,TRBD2,TGCGCCAGCAGGCCCCGGACTAGCGGTTACAATGAGCAGTTCTTC,CASRPRTSGYNEQFF
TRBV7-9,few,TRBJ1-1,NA,TGTGCCAGCAGCCCCATACCGCTCATAGAGAACACTGAAGCTTTCTTT,CASSPIPLIENTEAFF
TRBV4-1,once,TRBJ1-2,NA,TGCGCCAGCAGCCAAGCCACAGCTTCGGACGGCTACACCTTC,CASSQATASDGYTF
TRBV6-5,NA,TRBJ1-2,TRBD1,TGTGCCAGCAGATCCCGACAGGGGGGGAACTATGGCTACACCTTC,CASRSRQGGNYGYTF
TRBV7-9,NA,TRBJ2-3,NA,TGTGCCAGCAGCTTAGTGGGGATCACAGATACGCAGTATTTT,CASSLVGITDTQYF
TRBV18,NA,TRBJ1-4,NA,TGTGCCAGCTCGGTCTACAGGGAGAATGAAAAACTGTTTTTT,CASSVYRENEKLFF
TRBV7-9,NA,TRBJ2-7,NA,TGTGCCAGCAGCTGGCCCCCCCCGTTAGGTGAGCAGTACTTC,CASSWPPPLGEQYF
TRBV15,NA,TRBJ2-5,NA,TGTGCCACCAGCGAGGGGCAGGGAAGGGCATCAGAGACCCAGTACTTC,CATSEGQGRASETQYF
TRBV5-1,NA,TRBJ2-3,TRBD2,TGCGCCAGCAGCTCCCATAGCGGGACGGGAGATACGCAGTATTTT,CASSSHSGTGDTQYF
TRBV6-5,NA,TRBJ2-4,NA,TGTGCCAGCAGCAATGACCGGGGTAGAGAAAACATTCAGTACTTC,CASSNDRGRENIQYF
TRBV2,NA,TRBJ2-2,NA,TGTGCCAGCAGAAGGACCGACGTTGTAGGGGAGCTGTTTTTT,CASRRTDVVGELFF
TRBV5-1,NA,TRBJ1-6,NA,TGCGCCAGCAGCTTGGAGGTCAGGGGATTGTCACCCCTCCACTTT,CASSLEVRGLSPLHF
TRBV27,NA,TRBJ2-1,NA,TGTGCCAGCAGCCCACGTGGGGATCGGGTAGGGGATGAGCAGTTCTTC,CASSPRGDRVGDEQFF
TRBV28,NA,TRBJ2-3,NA,TGTGCCAGCAGTTCCCGGGGGAACCGATGGACAGATACGCAGTATTTT,CASSSRGNRWTDTQYF
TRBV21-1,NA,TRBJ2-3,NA,TGTGCCAGCAGCAAAGTGGCAGATACGCAGTATTTT,CASSKVADTQYF
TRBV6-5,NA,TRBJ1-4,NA,TGTGCCACCTTAAACGGGGCCGAAGAAAAACTGTTTTTT,CATLNGAEEKLFF
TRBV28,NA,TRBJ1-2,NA,TGTGCCAGCAGAGGACTTAATGGCTACACCTTC,CASRGLNGYTF
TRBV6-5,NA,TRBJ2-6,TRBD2,TGTGCCAGCAGTTTGAGCGGGAGAAGCGGGGCCAACGTCCTGACTTTC,CASSLSGRSGANVLTF
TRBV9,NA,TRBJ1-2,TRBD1,TGTGCCAGCAGCGTATATGGACAGGGTATTCATGGCTACACCTTC,CASSVYGQGIHGYTF
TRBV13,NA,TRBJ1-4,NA,TGTGCCAGCAGCGGAGCGGGGGGAGGGGAAAAACTGTTTTTT,CASSGAGGGEKLFF
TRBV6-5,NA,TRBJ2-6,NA,TGTGCCAGCAGTTATCGACAGAGCGCTGGGGCCAACGTCCTGACTTTC,CASSYRQSAGANVLTF
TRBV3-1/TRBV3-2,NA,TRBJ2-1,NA,TGTGCCAGCAGCCAAGATTCCTCTTCCGTAAACAATGAGCAGTTCTTC,CASSQDSSSVNNEQFF